The clone carrying this T cell receptor (beta chain) was counted many times. Its antigen is not known. For Graves' hyperthyroidism to be stable, ophthalmopathy could not progress within 18 months. Out of about 10 ml of fresh peripheral blood came the PBMCs. This record comes from a study of T cells in Graves' hyperthyroidism and ophthalmopathy. Overall study findings and caveats: Ophthalmopathy and stable hyperthyroidism were told apart by a 13 V-J model.

V lost 7 bases and J 1 base, leaving 13 bases between the germline ends. CDR3 length: 15 residues. Amplification of TCR beta CDR3 regions was performed using RNA transcripts as template. A set of HTBI primers served as the primers for a first-round RT-PCR of the TCR CDR3. TCRdb fed the multiplex PCR reads into MiXCR, producing one record per CDR3 protein. The sample has approximately 320,000 distinct CDR3 sequences, around 16% seen once. The J gene is TRBJ2-2, the V gene TRBV12-3 or TRBV12-4; maybe TRBD1 (6 bases). The sequence was collected from a man aged 30-40 years with Graves' hyperthyroidism. Sequences were obtained from blood. CDR3 bases: TGTGCCAGCAACTTAAGGGGGATGAACACCGGGGAGCTGTTTTTT. Encoded protein: CASNLRGMNTGELFF.